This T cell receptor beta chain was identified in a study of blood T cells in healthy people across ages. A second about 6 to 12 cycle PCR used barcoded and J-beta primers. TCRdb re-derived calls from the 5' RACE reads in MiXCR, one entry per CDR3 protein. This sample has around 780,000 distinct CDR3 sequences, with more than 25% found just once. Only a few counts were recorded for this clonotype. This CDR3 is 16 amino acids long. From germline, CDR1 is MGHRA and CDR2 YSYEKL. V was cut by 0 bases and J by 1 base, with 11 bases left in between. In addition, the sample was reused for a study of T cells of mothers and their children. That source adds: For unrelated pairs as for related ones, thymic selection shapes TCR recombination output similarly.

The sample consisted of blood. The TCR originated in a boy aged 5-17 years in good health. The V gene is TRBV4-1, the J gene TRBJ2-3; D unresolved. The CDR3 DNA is TGCGCCAGCAGCCAAGATCCGGCGTGGGGCACAGATACGCAGTATTTT. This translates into CASSQDPAWGTDTQYF.